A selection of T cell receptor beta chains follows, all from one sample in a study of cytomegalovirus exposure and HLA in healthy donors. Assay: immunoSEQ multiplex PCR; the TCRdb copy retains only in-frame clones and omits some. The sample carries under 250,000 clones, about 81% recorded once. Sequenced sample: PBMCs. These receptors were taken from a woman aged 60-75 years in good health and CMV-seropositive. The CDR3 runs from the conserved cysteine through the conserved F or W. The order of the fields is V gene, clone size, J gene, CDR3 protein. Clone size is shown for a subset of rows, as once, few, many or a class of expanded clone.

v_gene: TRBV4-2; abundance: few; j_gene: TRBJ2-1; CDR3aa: CASSQGFQRSTNEQFF
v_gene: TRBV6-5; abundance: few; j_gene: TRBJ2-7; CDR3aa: CASSYDASTSYEQYF
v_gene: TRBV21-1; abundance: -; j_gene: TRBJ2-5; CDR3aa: CASSKVNPHAGGETQYF
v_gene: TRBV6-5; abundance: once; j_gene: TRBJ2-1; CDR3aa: CASSPPGTTINEQFF
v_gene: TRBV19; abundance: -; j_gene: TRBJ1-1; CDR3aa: CASKPQGSMNTEAFF
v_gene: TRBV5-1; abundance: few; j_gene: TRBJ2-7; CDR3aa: CASSPELAGGYEQYF
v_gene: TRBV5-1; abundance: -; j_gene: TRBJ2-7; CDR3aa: CASSRGLAGKGVTYEQYF
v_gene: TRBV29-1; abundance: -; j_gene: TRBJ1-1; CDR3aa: CSVRTGSVTEAFF
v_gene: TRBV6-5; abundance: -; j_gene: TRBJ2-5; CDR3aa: CAVLSGTLKTQYF
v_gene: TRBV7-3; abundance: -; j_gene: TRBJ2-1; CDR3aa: CASSLSSGAYNEQFF
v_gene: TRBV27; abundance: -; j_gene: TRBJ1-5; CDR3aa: CASRYRGTQHF
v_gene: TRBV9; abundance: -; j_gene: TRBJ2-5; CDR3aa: CASSVAPQEETQYF
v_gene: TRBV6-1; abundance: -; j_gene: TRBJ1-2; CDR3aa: CASTLGQGIVGYTF
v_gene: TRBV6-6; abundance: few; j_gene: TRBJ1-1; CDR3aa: CASSYSVAEARAFF
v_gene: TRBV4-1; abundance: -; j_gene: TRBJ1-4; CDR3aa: CASSQERANRVNEKLFF
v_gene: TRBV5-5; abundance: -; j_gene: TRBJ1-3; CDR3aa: CASSSTGGRGNTIYF
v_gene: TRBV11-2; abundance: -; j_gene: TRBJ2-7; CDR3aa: CASSLAGTDRGGEQYF
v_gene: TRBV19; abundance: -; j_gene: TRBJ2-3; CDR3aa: CASSHRGDTQYF
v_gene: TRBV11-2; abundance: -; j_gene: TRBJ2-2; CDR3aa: CASSKMVSGGELFF
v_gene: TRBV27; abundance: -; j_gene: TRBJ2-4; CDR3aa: CASSLSGDRGGEYF
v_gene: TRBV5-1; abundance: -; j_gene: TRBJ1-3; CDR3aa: CASSLGSTVSGNTIYF
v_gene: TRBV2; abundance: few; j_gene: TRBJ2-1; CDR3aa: CASSIRTRNNEQFF
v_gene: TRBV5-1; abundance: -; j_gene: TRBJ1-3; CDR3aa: CASRPTSPSGNTIYF
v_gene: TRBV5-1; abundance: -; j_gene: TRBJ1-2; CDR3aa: CASSLGHGYTF
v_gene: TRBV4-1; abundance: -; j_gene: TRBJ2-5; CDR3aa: CASSQEGLAGRETQYF
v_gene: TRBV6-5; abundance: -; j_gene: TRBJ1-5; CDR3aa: CASSTGGLQPQHF
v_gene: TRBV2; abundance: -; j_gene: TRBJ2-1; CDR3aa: CASSGVLNEQFF
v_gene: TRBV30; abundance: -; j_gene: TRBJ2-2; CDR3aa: CAWSARVTGELFF
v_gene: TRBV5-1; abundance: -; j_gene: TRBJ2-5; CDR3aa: CASSPRGYGETQYF
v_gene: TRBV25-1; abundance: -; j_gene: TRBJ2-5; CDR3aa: CASSGPGLAGQETQYF
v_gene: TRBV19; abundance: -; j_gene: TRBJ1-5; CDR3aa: CASSIRQGGDGNQPQHF
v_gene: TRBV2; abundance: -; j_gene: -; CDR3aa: CASSDEGYNPFYEQYF
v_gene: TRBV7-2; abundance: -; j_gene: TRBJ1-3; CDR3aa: CASSLALSASSGNTIYF
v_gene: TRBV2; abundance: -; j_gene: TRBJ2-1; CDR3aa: CARSLGSSYNEQFF
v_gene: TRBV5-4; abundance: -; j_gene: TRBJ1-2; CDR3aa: CASSSPGQGPGYTF
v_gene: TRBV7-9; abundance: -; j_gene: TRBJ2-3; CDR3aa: CASSWGQGAGTDTQYF